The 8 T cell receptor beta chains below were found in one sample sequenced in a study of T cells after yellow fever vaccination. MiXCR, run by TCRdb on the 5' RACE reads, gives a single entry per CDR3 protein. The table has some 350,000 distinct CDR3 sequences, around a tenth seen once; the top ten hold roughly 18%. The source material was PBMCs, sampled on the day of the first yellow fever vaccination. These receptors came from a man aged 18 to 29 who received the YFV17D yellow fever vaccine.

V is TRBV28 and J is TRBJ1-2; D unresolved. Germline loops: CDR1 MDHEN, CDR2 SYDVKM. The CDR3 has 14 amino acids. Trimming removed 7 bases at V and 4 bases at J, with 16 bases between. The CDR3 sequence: CASMLTEVGYGYTF. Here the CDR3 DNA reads TGTGCCAGCATGTTAACAGAAGTAGGCTATGGCTACACCTTC.

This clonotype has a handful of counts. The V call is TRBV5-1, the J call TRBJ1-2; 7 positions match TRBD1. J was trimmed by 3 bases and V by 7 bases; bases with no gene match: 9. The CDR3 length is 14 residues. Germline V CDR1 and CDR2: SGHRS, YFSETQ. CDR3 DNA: TGCGCCAGCTCCTTGTGGACAGGCGACTATGGCTACACCTTC. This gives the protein CASSLWTGDYGYTF.

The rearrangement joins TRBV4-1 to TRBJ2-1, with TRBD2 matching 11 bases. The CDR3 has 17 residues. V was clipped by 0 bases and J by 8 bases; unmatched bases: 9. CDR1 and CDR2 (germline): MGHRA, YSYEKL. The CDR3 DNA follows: TGCGCCAGCAGCCAAGATGGTGGTAGCGGGGGGGCCCATGAGCAGTTCTTC. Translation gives CASSQDGGSGGAHEQFF.

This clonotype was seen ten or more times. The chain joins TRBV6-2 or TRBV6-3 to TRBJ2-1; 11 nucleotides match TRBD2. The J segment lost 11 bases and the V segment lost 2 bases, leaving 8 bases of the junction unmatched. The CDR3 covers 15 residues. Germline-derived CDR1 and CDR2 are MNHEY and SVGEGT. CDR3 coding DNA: TGTGCCAGCAGTTACGGGCTTAGCGGGGGGGTCCAGCAGTTCTTC. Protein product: CASSYGLSGGVQQFF.

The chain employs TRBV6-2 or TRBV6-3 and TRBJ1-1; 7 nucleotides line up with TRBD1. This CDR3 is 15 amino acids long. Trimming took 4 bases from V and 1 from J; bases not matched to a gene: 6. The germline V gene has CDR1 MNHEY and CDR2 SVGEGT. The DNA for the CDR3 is TGTGCCAGCAGTTCCCCGACAGGGACGAACACTGAAGCTTTCTTT. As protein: CASSSPTGTNTEAFF.

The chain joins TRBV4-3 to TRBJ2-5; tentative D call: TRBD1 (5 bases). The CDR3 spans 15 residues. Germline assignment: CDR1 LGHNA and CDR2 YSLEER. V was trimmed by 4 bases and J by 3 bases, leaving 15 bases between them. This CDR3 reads CASSRQGTIEETQYF. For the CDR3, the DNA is TGCGCCAGCAGCCGGCAGGGAACTATCGAAGAGACCCAGTACTTC.

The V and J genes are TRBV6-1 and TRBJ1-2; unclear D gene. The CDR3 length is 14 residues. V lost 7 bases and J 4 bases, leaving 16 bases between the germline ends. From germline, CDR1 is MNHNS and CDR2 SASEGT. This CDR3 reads CASNGVVGAYGYTF. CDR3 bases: TGTGCCAGCAATGGTGTGGTCGGTGCCTATGGCTACACCTTC.

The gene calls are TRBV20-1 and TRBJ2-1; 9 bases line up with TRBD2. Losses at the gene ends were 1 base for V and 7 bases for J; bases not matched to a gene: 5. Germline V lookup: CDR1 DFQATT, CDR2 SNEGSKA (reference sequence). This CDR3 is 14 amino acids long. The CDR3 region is CSARGRGGENEQFF. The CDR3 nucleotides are TGCAGTGCTAGAGGCCGCGGGGGGGAAAATGAGCAGTTCTTC.